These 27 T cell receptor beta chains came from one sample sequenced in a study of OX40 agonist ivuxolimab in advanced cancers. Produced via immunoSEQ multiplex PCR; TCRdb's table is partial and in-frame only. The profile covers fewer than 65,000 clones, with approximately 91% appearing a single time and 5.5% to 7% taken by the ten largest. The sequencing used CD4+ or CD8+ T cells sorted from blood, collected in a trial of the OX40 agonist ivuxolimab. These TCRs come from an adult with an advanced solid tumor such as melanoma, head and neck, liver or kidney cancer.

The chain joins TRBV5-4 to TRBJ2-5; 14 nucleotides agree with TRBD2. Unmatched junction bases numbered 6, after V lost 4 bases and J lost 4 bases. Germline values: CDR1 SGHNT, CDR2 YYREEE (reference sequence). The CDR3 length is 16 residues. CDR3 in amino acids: CASSPRLAGGTETQYF. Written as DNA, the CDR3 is TGTGCCAGCAGCCCCCGACTAGCGGGAGGGACAGAGACCCAGTACTTC.

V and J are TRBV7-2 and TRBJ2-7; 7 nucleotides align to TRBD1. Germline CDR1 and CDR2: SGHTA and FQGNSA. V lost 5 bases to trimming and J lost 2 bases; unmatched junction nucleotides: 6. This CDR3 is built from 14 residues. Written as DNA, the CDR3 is TGTGCCAGCAGCCCACAGACAGGGCCCTACGAGCAGTACTTC. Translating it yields CASSPQTGPYEQYF.

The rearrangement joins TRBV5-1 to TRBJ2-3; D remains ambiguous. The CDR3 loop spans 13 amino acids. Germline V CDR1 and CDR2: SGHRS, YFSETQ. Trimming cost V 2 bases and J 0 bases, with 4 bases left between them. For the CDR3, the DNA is TGCGCCAGCAGCTTCGAAAGCACAGATACGCAGTATTTT. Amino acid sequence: CASSFESTDTQYF.

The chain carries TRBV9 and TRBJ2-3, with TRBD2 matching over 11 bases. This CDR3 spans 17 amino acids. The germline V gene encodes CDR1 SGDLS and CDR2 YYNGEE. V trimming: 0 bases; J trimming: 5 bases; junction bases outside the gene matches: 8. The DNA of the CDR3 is TGTGCCAGCAGCGTAGACCTACTAGCGGGAGTAAAAGATACGCAGTATTTT. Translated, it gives CASSVDLLAGVKDTQYF.

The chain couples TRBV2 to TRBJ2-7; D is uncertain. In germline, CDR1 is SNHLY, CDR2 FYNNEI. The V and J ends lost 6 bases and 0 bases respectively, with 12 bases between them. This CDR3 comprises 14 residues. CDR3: CASSEHTLSYEQYF. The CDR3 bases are TGTGCCAGCAGCGAACACACACTCTCCTACGAGCAGTACTTC. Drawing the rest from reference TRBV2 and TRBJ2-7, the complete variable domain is EPEVTQTPSHQVTQMGQEVILRCVPISNHLYFYWYRQILGQKVEFLVSFYNNEISEKSEIFDDQFSVERPDGSNFTLKIRSTKLEDSAMYFCASSEHTLSYEQYFGPGTRLTVT.

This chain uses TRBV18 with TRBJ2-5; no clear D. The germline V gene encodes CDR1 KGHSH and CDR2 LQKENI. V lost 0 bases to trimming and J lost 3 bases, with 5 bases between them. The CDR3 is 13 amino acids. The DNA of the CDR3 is TGTGCCAGCTCACCACCGCAGGAAGAGACCCAGTACTTC. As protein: CASSPPQEETQYF.

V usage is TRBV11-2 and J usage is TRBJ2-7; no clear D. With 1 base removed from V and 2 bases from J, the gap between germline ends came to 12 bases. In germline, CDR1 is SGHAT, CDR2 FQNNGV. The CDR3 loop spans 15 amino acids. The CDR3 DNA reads TGTGCCAGCAGCTTAGCTAGGTCTTACACCTACGAGCAGTACTTC. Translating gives CASSLARSYTYEQYF.

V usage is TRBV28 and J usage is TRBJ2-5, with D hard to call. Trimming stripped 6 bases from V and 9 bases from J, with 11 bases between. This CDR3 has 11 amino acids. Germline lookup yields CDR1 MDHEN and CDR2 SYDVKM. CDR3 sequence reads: CASSETRPQYF. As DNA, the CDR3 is TGTGCCAGCAGCGAAACGCGGCCCCAGTACTTC.

The CDR3: CASSMVNRDGGYTF. CDR3 coding DNA: TGTGCCAGTAGTATGGTGAACAGGGACGGTGGCTACACCTTC. This rearrangement joins TRBV19 to TRBJ1-2; possibly TRBD1 for D (6 bases). Trimming removed 3 bases from V and 7 bases from J, with 15 bases in between. In germline, CDR1 is LNHDA, CDR2 SQIVND (reference sequence). The CDR3 extends over 14 amino acids.

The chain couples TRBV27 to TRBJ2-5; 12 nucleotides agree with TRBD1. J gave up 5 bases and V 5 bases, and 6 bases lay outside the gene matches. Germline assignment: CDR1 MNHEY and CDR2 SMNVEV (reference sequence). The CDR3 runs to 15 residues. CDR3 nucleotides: TGTGCCAGCAGTCCCCGGGACAGGGGGCGTGAGACCCAGTACTTC. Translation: CASSPRDRGRETQYF.

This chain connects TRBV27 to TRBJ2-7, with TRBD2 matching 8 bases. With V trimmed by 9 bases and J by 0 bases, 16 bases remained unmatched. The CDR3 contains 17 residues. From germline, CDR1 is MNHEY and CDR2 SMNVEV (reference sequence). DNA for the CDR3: TGTGCCAGTCCGACGAACCCACTAGCGGATAGCTCCTACGAGCAGTACTTC. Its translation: CASPTNPLADSSYEQYF.

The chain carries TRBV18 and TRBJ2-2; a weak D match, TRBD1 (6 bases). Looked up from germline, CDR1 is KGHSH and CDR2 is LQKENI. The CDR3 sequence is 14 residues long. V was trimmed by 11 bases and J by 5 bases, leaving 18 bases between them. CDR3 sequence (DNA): TGTGCCGGAGGAACAGGGTCGGGGACCGGGGAGCTGTTTTTT. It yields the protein CAGGTGSGTGELFF.

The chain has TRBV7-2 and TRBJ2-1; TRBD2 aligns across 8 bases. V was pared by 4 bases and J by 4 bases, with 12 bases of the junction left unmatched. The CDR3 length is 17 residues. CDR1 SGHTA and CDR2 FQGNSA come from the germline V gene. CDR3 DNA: TGTGCCAGCAGCTCGACTAGCGCCACGTGGGGGTACAATGAGCAGTTCTTC. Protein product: CASSSTSATWGYNEQFF.

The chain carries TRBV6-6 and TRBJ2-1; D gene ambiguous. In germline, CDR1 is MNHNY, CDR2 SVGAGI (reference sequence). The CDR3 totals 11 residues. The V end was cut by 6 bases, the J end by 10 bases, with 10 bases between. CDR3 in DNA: TGTGCCAGCAGCCCAATTAGGGAGCAGTTCTTC. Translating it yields CASSPIREQFF.

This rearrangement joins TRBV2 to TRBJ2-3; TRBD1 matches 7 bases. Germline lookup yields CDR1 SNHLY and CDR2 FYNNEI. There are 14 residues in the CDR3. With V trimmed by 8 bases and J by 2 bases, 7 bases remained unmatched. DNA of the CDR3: TGTGCCAGCGGTCGACAGGGAGTCACAGATACGCAGTATTTT. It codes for CASGRQGVTDTQYF.

CDR3 nucleotide sequence: TGTGCCAGCAGTGATACCCTGTTAGCGGGAGGGCCCACAGATACGCAGTATTTT. Translation: CASSDTLLAGGPTDTQYF. V is TRBV6-1 and J is TRBJ2-3, with 11 bases fitting TRBD2. From germline, CDR1 is MNHNS and CDR2 SASEGT. Trimming removed 3 bases from V and 2 bases from J; junction bases left unmatched: 10. This CDR3 is built from 18 residues.

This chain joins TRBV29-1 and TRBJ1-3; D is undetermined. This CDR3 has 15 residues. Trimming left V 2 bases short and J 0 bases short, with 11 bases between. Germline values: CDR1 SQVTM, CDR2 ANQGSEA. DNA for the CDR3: TGCAGCGTTGAAATGGGCGTCCGCTCTGGAAACACCATATATTTT. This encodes CSVEMGVRSGNTIYF.

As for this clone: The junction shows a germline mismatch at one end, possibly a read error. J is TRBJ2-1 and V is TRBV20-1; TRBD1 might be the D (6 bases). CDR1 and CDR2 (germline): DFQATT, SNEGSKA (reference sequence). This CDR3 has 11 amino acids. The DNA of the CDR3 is TGCAGTGCTAGCATAGGGGGATACCGGGTCTTC. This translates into CSASIGGYRVF.

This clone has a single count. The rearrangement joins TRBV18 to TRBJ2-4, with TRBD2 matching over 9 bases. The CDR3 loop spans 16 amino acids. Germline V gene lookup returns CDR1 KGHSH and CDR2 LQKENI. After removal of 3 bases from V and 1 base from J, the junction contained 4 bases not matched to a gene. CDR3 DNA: TGTGCCAGCTCACCCCCTAGCGGGGCGGCCAAAAACATTCAGTACTTC. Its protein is CASSPPSGAAKNIQYF.

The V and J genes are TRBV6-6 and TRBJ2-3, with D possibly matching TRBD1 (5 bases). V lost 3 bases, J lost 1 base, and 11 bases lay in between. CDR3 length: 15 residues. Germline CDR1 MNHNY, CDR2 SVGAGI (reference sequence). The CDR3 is CASSYGGAGTDTQYF. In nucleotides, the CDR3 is TGTGCCAGCAGTTATGGTGGGGCCGGCACAGATACGCAGTATTTT.

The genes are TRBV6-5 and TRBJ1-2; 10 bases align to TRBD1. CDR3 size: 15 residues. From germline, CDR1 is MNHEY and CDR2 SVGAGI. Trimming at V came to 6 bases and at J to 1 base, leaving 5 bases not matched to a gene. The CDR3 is CASRTGTGDNYGYTF. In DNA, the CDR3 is TGTGCCAGCAGGACCGGGACAGGGGATAACTATGGCTACACCTTC.

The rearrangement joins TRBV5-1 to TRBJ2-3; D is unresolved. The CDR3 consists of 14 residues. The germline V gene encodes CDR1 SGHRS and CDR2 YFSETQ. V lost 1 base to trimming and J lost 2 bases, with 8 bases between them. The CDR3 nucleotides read TGCGCCAGCAGCTTGAGGGTAGCCACAGATACGCAGTATTTT. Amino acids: CASSLRVATDTQYF.

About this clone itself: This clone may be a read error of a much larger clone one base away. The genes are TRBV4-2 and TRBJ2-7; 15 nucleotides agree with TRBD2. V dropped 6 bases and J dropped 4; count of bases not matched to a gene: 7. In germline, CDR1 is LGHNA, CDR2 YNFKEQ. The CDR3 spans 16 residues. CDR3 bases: TGTGCCAGCAGACCGGGACTAGCGGGAGGATTGTACGAGCAGTACTTC. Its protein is CASRPGLAGGLYEQYF.

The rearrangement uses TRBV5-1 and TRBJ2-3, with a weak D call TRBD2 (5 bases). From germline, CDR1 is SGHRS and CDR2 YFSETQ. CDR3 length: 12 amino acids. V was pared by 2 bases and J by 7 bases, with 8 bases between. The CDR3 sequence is CASSLTRNTQYF. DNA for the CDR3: TGCGCCAGCAGCTTAACTAGAAATACGCAGTATTTT.

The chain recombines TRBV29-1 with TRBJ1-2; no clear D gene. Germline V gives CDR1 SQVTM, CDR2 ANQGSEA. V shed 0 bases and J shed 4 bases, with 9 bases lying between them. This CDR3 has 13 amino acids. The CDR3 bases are TGCAGCGTTGAAGAAGGGAGAACCTATGGCTACACCTTC. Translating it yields CSVEEGRTYGYTF.

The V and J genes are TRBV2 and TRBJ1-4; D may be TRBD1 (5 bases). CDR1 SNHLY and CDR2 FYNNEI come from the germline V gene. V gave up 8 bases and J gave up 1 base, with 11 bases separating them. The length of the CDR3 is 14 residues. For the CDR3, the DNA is TGTGCCAGCGGGTGGGGGGGAACTAATGAAAAACTGTTTTTT. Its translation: CASGWGGTNEKLFF.

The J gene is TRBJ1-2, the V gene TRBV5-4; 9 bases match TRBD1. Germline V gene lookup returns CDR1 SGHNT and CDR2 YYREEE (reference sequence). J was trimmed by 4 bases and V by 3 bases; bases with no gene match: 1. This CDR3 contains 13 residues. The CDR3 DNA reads TGTGCCAGCAGCTCGGACAGGGGCTATGGCTACACCTTC. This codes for CASSSDRGYGYTF.